These 8 T cell receptor beta chains share one sample of origin, sequenced in a study of cytomegalovirus exposure and HLA in healthy donors. PCR involved 60 Vbeta and 13 Jbeta primers. Clones were sequenced by immunoSEQ multiplex PCR, and TCRdb holds only the in-frame ones, with some missing. The sample carries 100,000 to 150,000 clones, about 78% recorded once. The sequenced material came from PBMCs. The source is a woman between 40 and 50 years old in good health and CMV-seropositive.

The chain uses TRBV14 and TRBJ2-3; D unresolved. V lost 4 bases and J 5 bases, leaving 13 bases between the germline ends. Germline CDR1 SGHDN, CDR2 FVKESK. This CDR3 region has 14 residues. The CDR3 loop reads CASSPHSKRDTQYF. The CDR3 nucleotides are TGTGCCAGCAGCCCCCACTCGAAGAGAGATACGCAGTATTTT.

The V and J genes are TRBV7-2 and TRBJ1-6; D unclear. The CDR3 is 13 amino acids. With 5 bases removed from V and 8 bases from J, the gap between germline ends came to 10 bases. From germline, CDR1 is SGHTA and CDR2 FQGNSA. The chain's CDR3 is CASSPSRDSPLHF. In DNA form, the CDR3 reads TGTGCCAGCAGCCCCTCCCGGGATTCACCCCTCCACTTT. The entire variable domain, with the rest obtained from reference TRBV7-2 and TRBJ1-6, is as follows: GAGVSQSPSNKVTEKGKDVELRCDPISGHTALYWYRQSLGQGLEFLIYFQGNSAPDKSGLPSDRFSAERTGGSVSTLTIQRTQQEDSAVYLCASSPSRDSPLHFGNGTRLTVT.

V and J are TRBV4-3 and TRBJ1-1; D ambiguous. V gave up 4 bases and J gave up 0 bases, with 6 bases separating them. Per germline, CDR1 LGHNA and CDR2 YSLEER. CDR3 length: 13 residues. CDR3 region: CASSLGMNTEAFF. The CDR3 DNA reads as TGCGCCAGCAGCCTCGGGATGAACACTGAAGCTTTCTTT.

In DNA form, the CDR3 reads TGTGCCAGCAGCGTAGAACCAGGTACCTACAATGAGCAGTTCTTC. Its translation: CASSVEPGTYNEQFF. J is TRBJ2-1 and V is TRBV9; D unclear. Germline V gene sequence: CDR1 SGDLS, CDR2 YYNGEE. Trimming removed 0 bases at V and 2 bases at J, with 9 bases between. The CDR3 covers 15 residues.

V gene TRBV5-1 combines with J gene TRBJ2-7; 12 nucleotides agree with TRBD2. The length of the CDR3 is 13 residues. Trimming removed 7 bases from V and 5 bases from J; junction bases left unmatched: 4. Per germline, CDR1 SGHRS and CDR2 YFSETQ. CDR3 bases: TGCGCCAGCCGACTAGCGGGAGAGGACGAGCAGTACTTC. Translation gives CASRLAGEDEQYF.

The chain uses TRBV29-1 and TRBJ2-1; the D gene is possibly TRBD1 (6 bases). Germline CDR1 is SQVTM and CDR2 is ANQGSEA. The CDR3 contains 18 residues. V was pared by 3 bases and J by 8 bases, with 29 bases between. CDR3 residues: CSVEGLVTGKAVVDEQFF. The CDR3 DNA reads as TGCAGCGTTGAGGGATTGGTTACAGGGAAGGCGGTAGTGGATGAGCAGTTCTTC.

V gene TRBV29-1 combines with J gene TRBJ1-3; D not resolved. The ends were cut back, 2 bases at V and 0 bases at J, with 14 bases in the middle. Germline CDR1 SQVTM, CDR2 ANQGSEA. This CDR3 is built from 16 residues. CDR3 in amino acids: CSVESYGDSSGNTIYF. The CDR3 DNA is TGCAGCGTTGAAAGTTATGGAGATTCCTCTGGAAACACCATATATTTT.

Remarks on this clone: At one of its ends the junction is not consistent with the germline gene, which may arise from a read error. This rearrangement joins TRBV7-7 to TRBJ2-7; D not certain. The CDR3 is 14 amino acids. Germline CDR1 SSHAT, CDR2 FNYEAQ (reference sequence). The DNA of the CDR3 is TGTGCTAGCAGCCTAGTCCTAGTTGCCTACGAGCAGTACTTC. Protein product: CASSLVLVAYEQYF.